This T cell receptor beta chain was profiled in a study of blood T cell repertoires in COVID-19. The overall study: Samples came from the United States, Italy and Spain, spanning acute and convalescent COVID-19.

The CDR3 spans 16 residues. The germline V and J ends were trimmed by 4 bases and 4 bases, with 16 bases remaining between them. CDR1 is MGHRA, CDR2 YSYEKL, per germline. In the original processing: How many nucleated cells were present was estimated from reference gene primer amplification. TCRdb's table, derived via immunoSEQ multiplex PCR, lists solely in-frame clones and lacks some. V, J and clone size are taken as reported in that table, and D and trimming were inferred from the DNA itself. This table holds roughly 150,000 clones, 88% found once. V usage is TRBV4-1 and J usage is TRBJ1-4; maybe TRBD1 (5 bases). Material: peripheral blood. The TCR sequence derives from a woman aged 70 to 79 with acute or convalescent COVID-19. CDR3 DNA sequence: TGCGCCAGCAGCCTAAGGACGGGGGATTTTAATGAAAAACTGTTTTTT. Protein sequence: CASSLRTGDFNEKLFF.